A selection of T cell receptor beta chains follows, all from one sample in a study of blood T cell repertoires in COVID-19. TCRdb's copy holds only in-frame clones and misses some; the assay was immunoSEQ multiplex PCR. The table has some 340,000 clones, around 83% seen once; the top ten hold 2.5% to 3%. Sequenced: peripheral blood. These receptors all come from a young man with active or convalescent COVID-19. The CDR3 runs from the conserved cysteine through the conserved F or W.

j_call v_call cdr3_aa
TRBJ2-7 TRBV6-5 CASSPGQGYYEQYF
TRBJ2-7 TRBV11-2 CASSLVRGGAYEQYF
TRBJ2-7 TRBV27 CASSLQGNGAWNYEQYF
TRBJ2-7 TRBV30 CAWEVGSGKRQYF
TRBJ1-1 TRBV28 CAVSTVMNTEAFF
TRBJ1-2 TRBV4-1 CASSQDIRFRTF
TRBJ2-5 TRBV25-1 CASSGGVAETQYF
TRBJ1-2 TRBV7-2 CASSSTGERYGYTF
TRBJ2-3 TRBV4-2 CASSHGAGSTDTQYF
TRBJ2-2 TRBV6-4 CAINGLAVHTGELFF
TRBJ1-6 TRBV7-2 CASSPREAMSRDSPLHF
TRBJ1-2 TRBV12-5 CASGLGAGGYGYTF
TRBJ1-5 TRBV30 CAWSRRLSGDGQPQHF
TRBJ2-1 TRBV11-2 CASSIPREIPYNEQFF
TRBJ1-2 TRBV5-1 CASSFDREGYTF
TRBJ2-1 TRBV10-3 CAISDKGGAYNEQFF
TRBJ2-2 TRBV27 CASSFLDRANTGELFF
TRBJ2-4 TRBV4-1 CASSQASQSKNIQYF
TRBJ2-1 TRBV9 CASSVGTGYEQFF
TRBJ2-5 TRBV13 CASSLGGERETQYF
TRBJ2-2 TRBV29-1 CSFPQGIGGELFF
TRBJ1-5 TRBV29-1 CSTQGAGNQPQHF
TRBJ2-7 TRBV9 CASSSRLDPFYEQYF
TRBJ2-7 TRBV30 CAWNRGGEQYF
TRBJ2-1 TRBV18 CASSPLTSSNEQFF
TRBJ2-1 TRBV6-2/TRBV6-3 CASSYPTGGSGHEQFF
TRBJ1-1 TRBV3-1/TRBV3-2 CASTLGQGNTEAFF
TRBJ1-2 TRBV6-2/TRBV6-3 CASRPRVDSRPTYYGYTF
TRBJ1-6 TRBV25-1 CATSTGTSSPLHF
TRBJ1-1 TRBV13 CASSYRDRGLAEAFF
TRBJ1-2 TRBV11-3 CASSLSRHYGYTF
TRBJ2-1 TRBV18 CASSPPLDYYNEQFF
TRBJ1-6 TRBV7-3 CASSLIGTGSGSPLHF
TRBJ2-1 TRBV27 CASSLRYQALNEQFF
TRBJ1-5 TRBV21-1 CASNKDRGHSKDQPQHF
TRBJ2-2 TRBV5-6 CASRRLAGGRTGELFF
TRBJ1-1 TRBV4-2 CASSQDRREGVTEAFF
TRBJ1-2 TRBV7-9 CASSRGTVLNYGYTF
TRBJ2-1 TRBV7-9 CASSWGRALAGSYNEQFF
TRBJ2-7 TRBV4-1 CASSLAGTGGGYEQYF
TRBJ2-3 TRBV9 CASSASGSTTDTQYF